In its sample, the clone carrying this T cell receptor beta chain was seen a few times. Its target is not known. TCRdb processed the RT-PCR reads anew with MiXCR; each CDR3 protein has one entry. The sample shows approximately 700,000 distinct CDR3 sequences, around 13% of them seen only once. These data belong to a study of response to subunit inactivated influenza vaccine. Overall study findings and caveats: That few new T cells are recruited by each seasonal influenza vaccination was the authors' suggestion.

The CDR3 runs 15 residues. The germline V gene encodes CDR1 KGHDR and CDR2 SFDVKD. Losses at the gene ends were 5 bases for V and 7 bases for J; bases not matched to a gene: 12. The chain links TRBV24-1 to TRBJ2-7, with 8 nucleotides matching TRBD1. Material: PBMCs from blood, obtained 14 days before vaccination. The sequence derives from a man aged 45-65 years who received an inactivated influenza vaccine. The CDR3: CATSAPETGDLEQYF. CDR3 coding DNA: TGTGCCACCAGTGCCCCGGAGACAGGGGATTTAGAGCAGTACTTC.